The 19 T cell receptor beta chains below come from one sample, sequenced in a study of T cells after yellow fever vaccination. MiXCR, applied by TCRdb to the 5' RACE reads, yields one record per CDR3 protein. Of under 300,000 distinct CDR3 sequences in the sample, 10% to 15% were seen once. The material was CD4+ T cells sorted from PBMCs, obtained 45 days after the yellow fever booster vaccination. The receptors here all came from a man aged 25-45 years who received the YFV17D yellow fever vaccine.

With respect to this clonotype: This may stem from a read error, because a much larger clone lies one nucleotide away. V usage is TRBV7-3 and J usage is TRBJ2-5; 7 bases align to TRBD2. The CDR3 is 12 residues long. J lost 7 bases, V lost 7 bases, and 6 bases had no gene match. Germline V gives CDR1 SGHTA, CDR2 FQGTGA. CDR3 sequence: CASISPGGTQYF. CDR3 DNA sequence: TGTGCCAGCATCTCACCGGGAGGGACCCAGTACTTC.

This clonotype was picked up a small number of times. This chain links TRBV2 with TRBJ1-6; TRBD1 matches at 9 bases. After removal of 10 bases from V and 7 bases from J, the junction contained 5 bases not matched to a gene. The germline CDR1 and CDR2 sequences are SNHLY and FYNNEI. The CDR3 consists of 13 residues. The chain's CDR3 is CATYRGPNSPLHF. CDR3 nucleotides: TGTGCCACCTACAGGGGGCCGAATTCACCCCTCCACTTT. The whole variable domain, remainder taken from reference TRBV2 and TRBJ1-6, is EPEVTQTPSHQVTQMGQEVILRCVPISNHLYFYWYRQILGQKVEFLVSFYNNEISEKSEIFDDQFSVERPDGSNFTLKIRSTKLEDSAMYFCATYRGPNSPLHFGNGTRLTVT.

This clonotype was counted between two and nine times. This chain connects TRBV3-1 to TRBJ1-1, with D perhaps matching TRBD1 (5 bases). CDR1 and CDR2 (germline): LGHDT, YNNKEL (reference sequence). The CDR3 is 12 amino acids. V dropped 8 bases and J dropped 7 bases, with 14 bases sitting between them. CDR3 coding DNA: TGTGCCAGCGGCGGGGGAGAGGATGAAGCTTTCTTT. Protein sequence: CASGGGEDEAFF. Variable domain in full (rest from reference TRBV3-1 and TRBJ1-1): DTAVSQTPKYLVTQMGNDKSIKCEQNLGHDTMYWYKQDSKKFLKIMFSYNNKELIINETVPNRFSPKSPDKAHLNLHINSLELGDSAVYFCASGGGEDEAFFGQGTRLTVV.

This clonotype came up a few times. This chain links TRBV7-9 with TRBJ1-1; D unclear. Germline assignment: CDR1 SEHNR and CDR2 FQNEAQ (reference sequence). V was trimmed by 1 base and J by 3 bases, leaving 6 bases between them. This CDR3 is 13 amino acids long. The CDR3 DNA reads TGTGCCAGCAGCTTAGAAGGGCACACTGAAGCTTTCTTT. Its protein is CASSLEGHTEAFF.

This clonotype turned up a few times. This sequence joins TRBV5-1 and TRBJ1-1, with D possibly matching TRBD1 (5 bases). This CDR3 contains 15 residues. Germline CDR1 SGHRS, CDR2 YFSETQ. The V end lost 0 bases, the J end lost 1 base, and 10 bases lay between the germline ends. The CDR3, as DNA: TGCGCCAGCAGCTTGGTGCAGGGCGGGAACACTGAAGCTTTCTTT. Encoded protein: CASSLVQGGNTEAFF. The whole variable domain, remainder taken from reference TRBV5-1 and TRBJ1-1, is KAGVTQTPRYLIKTRGQQVTLSCSPISGHRSVSWYQQTPGQGLQFLFEYFSETQRNKGNFPGRFSGRQFSNSRSEMNVSTLELGDSALYLCASSLVQGGNTEAFFGQGTRLTVV.

The table lists this clonotype with many counts. The chain carries TRBV12-3 or TRBV12-4 and TRBJ2-7, with 7 bases identical to TRBD2. The length of the CDR3 is 14 residues. With V trimmed by 7 bases and J by 9 bases, 15 bases remained unmatched. The CDR3 sequence: CASNYGPGLSAQYF. DNA of the CDR3: TGTGCCAGCAATTACGGCCCGGGACTATCGGCGCAGTACTTC.

This clonotype was recorded a few times. The chain employs TRBV3-1 and TRBJ2-7; no firm D call. Per germline, CDR1 LGHDT and CDR2 YNNKEL (reference sequence). Trimming took off 5 bases at V and 7 bases at J, with 18 bases between the two ends. CDR3 length: 14 amino acids. CDR3 in amino acids: CASSAQALVGEQYF. CDR3 in DNA: TGTGCCAGCAGCGCGCAAGCGCTGGTGGGTGAGCAGTACTTC.

The sample holds one count of this clonotype. The chain's CDR3 is CATSTGLADYEQFF. The CDR3 DNA reads TGTGCCACCAGTACGGGACTAGCGGACTATGAGCAGTTCTTC. The V call is TRBV24-1, the J call TRBJ2-1; 11 bases match TRBD2. The ends lost 6 bases at V and 8 bases at J; junction bases unmatched: 5. The germline V gene encodes CDR1 KGHDR and CDR2 SFDVKD. There are 14 residues in the CDR3.

This clonotype was seen more than once but under ten times. The CDR3 sequence is CASSPPGGEQYF. In DNA form, the CDR3 reads TGTGCCAGCAGCCCCCCCGGGGGGGAGCAGTACTTC. The chain employs TRBV7-9 and TRBJ2-7; 7 bases line up with TRBD2. The V segment lost 5 bases and the J segment 7 bases; nucleotides outside the gene matches: 5. CDR3 length: 12 residues. Germline CDR1 and CDR2: SEHNR and FQNEAQ (reference sequence).

This chain joins TRBV20-1 and TRBJ2-3; D might be TRBD2 (6 bases). CDR3 size: 15 residues. Trimming removed 4 bases from V and 9 bases from J, with 23 bases in between. Germline lookup yields CDR1 DFQATT and CDR2 SNEGSKA (reference sequence). CDR3 sequence: CSAKPGTGGTTTQYF. The CDR3 DNA follows: TGCAGTGCTAAACCGGGGACCGGGGGTACGACCACGCAGTATTTT.

CDR3 in DNA: TGCAGTGCTAGAGGTGGGACTAGCGAGTACAATGAGCAGTTCTTC. Residues: CSARGGTSEYNEQFF. The rearrangement uses TRBV20-1 and TRBJ2-1; 10 positions agree with TRBD2. CDR3 length: 15 amino acids. Germline lookup yields CDR1 DFQATT and CDR2 SNEGSKA (reference sequence). V gave up 1 base and J gave up 4 bases; unmatched junction bases: 4.

This clonotype was seen more than once but under ten times. The chain links TRBV7-2 to TRBJ1-6; D may be TRBD1 (5 bases). This CDR3 has 15 amino acids. Deletions cut 7 bases from V and 9 bases from J, with 19 bases between. CDR1 and CDR2 from the germline V gene are SGHTA and FQGNSA. The DNA for the CDR3 is TGTGCCAGCACCCCCGGGGCGGAGCCAGCTTCACCCCTCCACTTT. Amino acids: CASTPGAEPASPLHF.

This chain uses TRBV12-5 with TRBJ1-2; D is ambiguous. V lost 5 bases and J 2 bases, leaving 9 bases between the germline ends. This CDR3 is 13 amino acids long. The germline V gene encodes CDR1 LGHNT and CDR2 FRNRAP. CDR3 bases: TGTGCTAGTGGTGCCCAACGGAACTATGGCTACACCTTC. Its translation: CASGAQRNYGYTF.

This clonotype was recorded a few times. The rearrangement uses TRBV12-3 or TRBV12-4 and TRBJ2-5; D is perhaps TRBD2 (6 bases). CDR3 size: 14 residues. V lost 6 bases and J 1 base, leaving 12 bases between the germline ends. CDR3 sequence: CASRPGASQETQYF. CDR3 bases: TGTGCCAGCAGACCGGGAGCAAGCCAAGAGACCCAGTACTTC.

This clonotype occurred a few times. The chain has TRBV4-3 and TRBJ1-1; D remains unclear. V was cut by 0 bases and J by 8 bases, with 10 bases left in between. Per the germline V gene, CDR1 is LGHNA and CDR2 is YSLEER. This CDR3 contains 13 residues. The CDR3, as DNA: TGCGCCAGCAGCCAAGATTGGGCCCAGGAAGCTTTCTTT. Translation: CASSQDWAQEAFF.

This clonotype has a handful of counts. This chain uses TRBV20-1 with TRBJ2-1, with 9 nucleotides matching TRBD2. After removal of 5 bases from V and 0 bases from J, the junction contained 2 bases not matched to a gene. Germline lookup yields CDR1 DFQATT and CDR2 SNEGSKA (reference sequence). This CDR3 is 14 amino acids long. In DNA form, the CDR3 reads TGCAGTGCTCGACTAGCGGCCTCCTACAATGAGCAGTTCTTC. Protein sequence: CSARLAASYNEQFF.

The rearrangement uses TRBV7-2 and TRBJ2-3; D is unclear. Between the trimmed V and J ends, which lost 1 base and 7 bases, there was a span of 6 bases. This CDR3 is built from 12 residues. Germline assignment: CDR1 SGHTA and CDR2 FQGNSA. The CDR3 DNA sequence: TGTGCCAGCAGCTTAGTGCCGAATACGCAGTATTTT. It codes for CASSLVPNTQYF.

This clonotype came up a few times. The chain combines TRBV20-1 with TRBJ1-5, with unresolved D. V lost 1 base and J lost 5, with 6 bases in between. The CDR3 totals 12 residues. Germline values: CDR1 DFQATT, CDR2 SNEGSKA (reference sequence). The CDR3 reads CSARVGHQPQHF. The CDR3 nucleotides read TGCAGTGCTAGAGTCGGGCATCAGCCCCAGCATTTT.

The rearrangement joins TRBV18 to TRBJ1-2; D is perhaps TRBD1 (5 bases). The V gene lost 0 bases and the J gene lost 5 bases, with 10 bases spanning the gap. The CDR3 covers 14 residues. Germline lookup yields CDR1 KGHSH and CDR2 LQKENI. The CDR3 loop reads CASSPPSGAYGYTF. The CDR3 DNA reads as TGTGCCAGCTCACCACCTTCCGGGGCATATGGCTACACCTTC. The complete variable domain, with remaining parts taken from reference TRBV18 and TRBJ1-2, reads NAGVMQNPRHLVRRRGQEARLRCSPMKGHSHVYWYRQLPEEGLKFMVYLQKENIIDESGMPKERFSAEFPKEGPSILRIQQVVRGDSAAYFCASSPPSGAYGYTFGSGTRLTVV.